The clone carrying this T cell receptor (beta chain) was recorded a few times. No antigen is known for it. This sample is drawn from a study of T-cell reconstitution after alpha-beta-depleted transplantation in children. Study outcomes and limitations: Alpha-beta T cells present about two months after transplant were reported to originate from several hundred expanded graft clones. T-cell counts and diversity were attributed mostly to newly produced T cells one year after transplant.

V was trimmed by 10 bases and J by 3 bases, leaving 13 bases between them. This CDR3 is 13 amino acids long. Germline values: CDR1 MGHDK, CDR2 SYGVNS. Unique molecular identifiers were used to barcode this TCRbeta library. Each CDR3 protein is one row after TCRdb ran MiXCR on the PCR reads. The sample has 610,000 or so distinct CDR3 sequences, roughly 30% seen once. The clonotype originates from a boy in the first two years of life with Wiskott-Aldrich syndrome, due to receive a stem cell transplant. The chain combines TRBV25-1 with TRBJ1-3; D not resolved. The source was PBMCs, collected before TCRalphabeta/CD19-depleted stem cell transplant. CDR3 coding DNA: TGTGCCACCGGAAATAAAAATGGAAACACCATATATTTT. It is translated as CATGNKNGNTIYF.